This T cell receptor beta chain stems from a study of blood T cell repertoires in COVID-19 (dated by TCRdb to the early 2020s). As for the study more broadly: Samples from collaborators originated in the United States, Italy and Spain and spanned both the acute and convalescent phases of COVID-19. The material from the prospective study consisted of cDNA or gDNA derived from T cells, B-cell-depleted T cells, or PBMCs. Subjects who had been exposed to COVID-19, were actively infected with it, or had recovered from it provided the deeply sampled blood TCRbeta repertoires that made up the dataset. A freely available public database, intended as a resource for researchers studying the immune response to SARS-CoV-2, is where the repertoires were released. Samples came from the ongoing ImmuneRACE study (first 160 participants) plus 1,254 subjects from 6 global collaborators. A de-identified subject ID, COVID-19 status, age in years and sex were almost always included in the sample metadata. Where available, HLA class I and class II types were taken from metadata supplied by the sample provider and were not determined by assay-based typing. On the study overall, not on this receptor specifically: How much clinical and demographic metadata was included differed by source and by participant, and the metadata was provided uncurated.

On this clone itself: Its recognized antigen is unknown. A read error is likely, as this CDR3 ends without the conserved phenylalanine or tryptophan.

In the prospective study, participants were about 18 to 100 years old, resided in about two dozen geographic areas of the United States, and were enrolled through a virtual design. In the prospective study, participants were assigned to cohorts based on the clinical history participants reported in a screening survey and a study questionnaire. ImmuneRACE Cohort 3 recovered participants were defined by two consecutive negative NP/OP PCR tests, healthcare professional clearance, or symptom resolution. Mobile phlebotomists in the prospective study collected whole blood, serum and a nasopharyngeal or oropharyngeal swab from every participant. Additional blood draws and questionnaires over an approximately 2-month period could optionally be provided by prospective study participants. Before DNA extraction, blood samples from the prospective study were shipped at room temperature or frozen. The CDR3 spans 17 residues, counting both ends. The read is trimmed to its CDR3 DNA, 51 bases read in frame from base 1. From V the trimming removes 3 bases and from J it removes 6 bases, while the gene matches leave 13 bases of the junction unaccounted for. From a lookup of the germline V gene (reference sequence), CDR1 and CDR2 are LNHDA and SQIVND.

The immunoSEQ Assay, a bias-controlled multiplex PCR, was used to amplify TCRbeta CDR3 regions from genomic DNA. The paper's processing steps were these. Nucleated cell counts per sample were estimated from amplification of reference gene primers within the assay. To quantify the absolute abundance of each unique TCRbeta CDR3 rearrangement, sequence reads were collapsed and filtered. For each sample, productive Simpson clonality was calculated by taking the square root of Simpson's diversity index across productive rearrangements. The clones in this table, taken by TCRdb from immuneACCESS, are in-frame only. Not every clone is retained; where verified, under half of the shortfall comes from an unresolved V gene, and the cause of the rest is unknown. The V and J calls and clone size are taken from that table; D and trimming were inferred from the DNA. The sample table records approximately 290,000 clones; roughly 90% of these occur just once. Of the sample, 1% to 1.3% falls within the top ten clones.

This receptor was taken from a woman under 40 who had recovered from COVID-19. The sequenced sample was PBMCs or T cells enriched from blood (not recorded which). The sequence links TRBV19 to TRBJ1-5; 8 bases in between match TRBD1. The CDR3 reads CASSIQGGGQGSQPQHL. Read as DNA, the sequence is TGTGCCAGTAGTATCCAGGGGGGAGGACAGGGAAGTCAGCCCCAGCATCTT.